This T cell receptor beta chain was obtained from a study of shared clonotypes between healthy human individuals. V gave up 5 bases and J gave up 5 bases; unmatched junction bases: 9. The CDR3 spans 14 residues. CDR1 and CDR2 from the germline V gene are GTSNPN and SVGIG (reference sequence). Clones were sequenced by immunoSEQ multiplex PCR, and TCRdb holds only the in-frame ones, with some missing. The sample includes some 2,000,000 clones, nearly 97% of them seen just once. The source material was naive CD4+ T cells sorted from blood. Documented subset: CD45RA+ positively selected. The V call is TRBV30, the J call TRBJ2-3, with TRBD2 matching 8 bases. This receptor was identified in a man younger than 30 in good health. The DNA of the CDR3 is TGTGCCTGGGGAGCGGGAGTAAGGATAGATACGCAGTATTTT. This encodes CAWGAGVRIDTQYF.